The rows below give T cell receptor beta chains drawn from one sample of a study of shared clonotypes between healthy human individuals. The data were produced by immunoSEQ multiplex PCR, yet TCRdb's version contains in-frame clones alone and is incomplete. The repertoire has about 2.1 million clones, 85% to 95% of them found once; the top ten carry roughly 1.7%. Input material: naive CD8+ T cells from PBMCs. Receptors were obtained from a man aged 18-30 years in good health. Some clones in this sample may be carry-over from other donors' samples. CDR3s include the opening cysteine and the closing phenylalanine or tryptophan. The order of the fields is D gene, clone size, V gene, CDR3 length, J gene, CDR3 protein, CDR3 DNA. The D gene is left open where the match is weak. Clone size, where shown, is once, few, many, or a class for clones that have expanded.

.	few	TRBV2	11	TRBJ1-2	CASTRGVGYTF	TGTGCCAGCACCCGTGGGGTTGGCTACACCTTC
.	.	TRBV10-3	13	TRBJ2-7	CAISDDSGYEQYF	TGTGCCATCAGTGACGACAGCGGATACGAGCAGTACTTC
TRBD2	.	TRBV27	14	TRBJ2-1	CASKAGGPANEQFF	TGTGCCAGCAAAGCGGGAGGGCCAGCTAATGAGCAGTTCTTC
.	.	TRBV6-5	14	TRBJ1-2	CASSLPGHLDGYTF	TGTGCCAGCAGTTTGCCGGGACACCTCGATGGCTACACCTTC
TRBD1	.	TRBV4-1	15	TRBJ1-5	CASSQVEGAYQPQHF	TGCGCCAGCAGCCAAGTTGAGGGGGCATATCAGCCCCAGCATTTT
.	.	TRBV10-3	15	TRBJ2-3	CAISESPGGTDTQYF	TGTGCCATCAGTGAGTCACCTGGGGGCACAGATACGCAGTATTTT
.	few	TRBV27	12	TRBJ2-7	CASSASSYEQYF	TGTGCCAGCAGTGCCAGCTCCTACGAGCAGTACTTC
.	few	TRBV4-1	16	TRBJ1-1	CASSQEPTLGPTEAFF	TGCGCCAGCAGCCAAGAGCCTACCTTGGGTCCCACTGAAGCTTTCTTT
.	.	TRBV29-1	13	TRBJ2-3	CSARAGRTDTQYF	TGCAGCGCCAGGGCGGGTAGAACAGATACGCAGTATTTT
.	.	TRBV7-2	14	TRBJ2-7	CASSSRALGKEQYF	TGTGCCAGCAGCTCACGGGCCCTGGGAAAAGAGCAGTACTTC
TRBD1	.	TRBV27	17	TRBJ2-5	CASSLYAGTARMETQYF	TGTGCCAGCAGTCTTTACGCCGGGACAGCGAGGATGGAGACCCAGTACTTC
TRBD1	.	TRBV9	15	TRBJ1-1	CASSVAGTGAPEAFF	TGTGCCAGCAGCGTAGCCGGGACAGGGGCCCCTGAAGCTTTCTTT
.	.	TRBV14	16	TRBJ2-5	CASSLFRGPYQETQYF	TGTGCCAGCAGTCTATTCCGTGGCCCGTACCAAGAGACCCAGTACTTC
TRBD1	once	TRBV7-8	14	TRBJ2-7	CASSTRQGSYEQYF	TGTGCCAGCAGCACGCGACAGGGCTCCTACGAGCAGTACTTC
.	.	TRBV6-5	12	TRBJ2-7	CASSYRGGTEKF	TGTGCCAGCAGTTACAGGGGGGGGACAGAAAAGTTC
.	.	TRBV4-1	14	TRBJ1-1	CASSQDNRNTEAFF	TGCGCCAGCAGCCAAGATAACAGGAACACTGAAGCTTTCTTT
TRBD1	.	TRBV7-9	13	TRBJ2-7	CASSLAYRGEQYF	TGTGCCAGCAGCTTAGCGTACAGGGGCGAGCAGTACTTC
.	few	TRBV7-9	14	TRBJ1-5	CASSLGSGNQPQHF	TGTGCCAGCAGCTTAGGGTCCGGAAATCAGCCCCAGCATTTT
TRBD2	.	TRBV15	16	TRBJ2-7	CATSRDWGTSGHEQYF	TGTGCCACCAGCAGAGATTGGGGGACTAGCGGCCACGAGCAGTACTTC
.	.	TRBV10-2	12	TRBJ2-7	CASGKRTYEQYF	TGCGCCAGCGGCAAACGGACCTACGAGCAGTACTTC
.	.	TRBV5-1	16	TRBJ2-1	CASSLSIGREHNEQFF	TGCGCCAGCAGCCTATCCATAGGAAGGGAGCACAATGAGCAGTTCTTC
.	.	TRBV11-1	13	TRBJ1-1	CASSFPGTTEAFF	TGTGCCAGCAGCTTCCCCGGGACGACTGAAGCTTTCTTT
.	.	TRBV29-1	14	TRBJ1-1	CSAHPVEGNTEAFF	TGCAGCGCCCATCCGGTGGAGGGCAACACTGAAGCTTTCTTT
TRBD1	.	TRBV11-3	17	TRBJ2-1	CASSLEGGQGTDNEQFF	TGTGCCAGCAGCTTAGAGGGGGGACAGGGTACCGACAATGAGCAGTTCTTC
.	.	TRBV4-3	14	TRBJ1-1	CASSQGGQNTEAFF	TGCGCCAGCAGCCAGGGGGGACAGAACACTGAAGCTTTCTTT